A selection of T cell receptor beta chains follows, all from one sample in a study of cytomegalovirus exposure and HLA in healthy donors. Some clones are missing from TCRdb's copy, which holds only in-frame ones; the method was immunoSEQ multiplex PCR. The sample table sets out 45,000 to 55,000 clones. Specimen: PBMCs. These receptors were obtained from a woman aged 45-65 years in good health and CMV-seropositive. Both conserved end residues are part of each CDR3.

j_call	v_call	cdr3_aa
TRBJ1-2	TRBV19	CASSIPGTGDWARGYTF
TRBJ2-5	TRBV6-5	CASSGTRGGQETQYF
TRBJ2-7	TRBV5-1	CASSPQGTGSHEQYF
TRBJ1-1	TRBV19	CASGGGPEAFF
TRBJ1-3	TRBV10-3	CAISEWGDTIYF
TRBJ1-3	TRBV6-1	CASSQDRNRDTIYF
TRBJ2-7	TRBV2	CATSGQGDYEQYF
TRBJ2-1	TRBV7-9	CASSSGLSNEQFF
TRBJ1-1	TRBV7-3	CASSSLTGAPTEAFF
TRBJ2-5	TRBV5-5	CASSFAGTQETQYF
TRBJ1-1	TRBV28	CASSTPGLEAFF
TRBJ1-2	TRBV19	CASTLSRINYGYTF
TRBJ2-7	TRBV4-2	CASSQDNEQYF
TRBJ2-7	TRBV7-2	CASSLAPSGSEQYF
TRBJ2-3	TRBV15	CATSRLQQGGNTDTQYF
TRBJ2-2	TRBV10-1	CASSDEREGPGPGELFF
TRBJ2-7	TRBV15	CATSIAGGTYEQYF
TRBJ1-4	TRBV7-7	CASSLSGENEKLFF
TRBJ1-2	TRBV19	CASSNPPGILYGYTF
TRBJ1-3	TRBV10-2	CASMSQGSGNTIYF
TRBJ1-5	TRBV6-1	CAILDRDEGQPQHF
TRBJ2-5	TRBV7-7	CASSYGPGGETQYF
TRBJ2-3	TRBV13	CASSLGSGGTDTQYF
TRBJ1-5	TRBV27	CASSPQMGQRNQPQHF
TRBJ2-1	TRBV5-1	CASSSGDASSYNEQFF
TRBJ2-2	TRBV4-3	CASSRDTSLTGELFF
TRBJ2-1	TRBV6-5	CASSYGLARPYNEQFF
TRBJ2-5	TRBV5-4	CASSLVQDKETQYF
TRBJ2-2	TRBV18	CASSGEHGIGELFF